The subject of this entry is one TCR beta chain. The antigen remains undetermined. CDR3 length equals 12 residues. Germline assignment: CDR1 SGHVS and CDR2 FQNEAQ. Trimming pared 5 bases from V and 8 bases from J, leaving 10 bases between. These data belong to a study of cytomegalovirus exposure and HLA in healthy donors. Notes on the study in general: For most TCR sequences rarity was the rule, although some public TCRs occurred in many donors.

The PCR employed 60 Vbeta primers together with 13 Jbeta primers. The table came from immunoSEQ multiplex PCR; TCRdb's copy has only in-frame clones and leaves some out. The table shows roughly 150,000 clones, with more than 75% occurring only once. The TCR was taken from a man aged 25 to 40 in good health and CMV-seropositive. Sequences were obtained from PBMCs. The rearrangement uses TRBV7-8 and TRBJ1-3; D gene unclear. For the CDR3, the DNA is TGTGCCAGCAGCCTCGGGGATTACACCATATATTTT. This codes for CASSLGDYTIYF.